Shown below are 30 T cell receptor beta chains from a single sample sequenced in a study of blood T cell repertoires in COVID-19. Clones were sequenced by immunoSEQ multiplex PCR, and TCRdb holds only the in-frame ones, with some missing. The sample carries 75,000 to 95,000 clones, 88% recorded once. The sample taken for sequencing was peripheral blood. The receptors originated from a man aged 50 or older with active COVID-19.

This rearrangement joins TRBV2 to TRBJ1-6, with TRBD1 matching 7 bases. With 6 bases clipped from V and 10 bases from J, the junction kept 18 bases outside the gene matches. The CDR3 spans 17 residues. Germline V gene sequence: CDR1 SNHLY, CDR2 FYNNEI. This chain's CDR3 is CASRLTDDDRAGSPLHF. The CDR3 DNA follows: TGTGCCAGCAGACTCACGGATGATGACAGGGCTGGATCACCCCTCCACTTT.

This clone was detected once. V is TRBV19 and J is TRBJ1-2, with no clear D. V lost 6 bases to trimming and J lost 7 bases, with 27 bases between them. The germline CDR1 and CDR2 sequences are LNHDA and SQIVND (reference sequence). The CDR3 extends over 17 amino acids. The CDR3: CASRSLFDTPLNVGYTF. CDR3 in DNA: TGTGCCAGTAGATCTCTTTTCGACACCCCCCTAAATGTTGGCTACACCTTC.

This sequence joins TRBV24-1 and TRBJ2-5, with 10 bases identical to TRBD1. The germline gives CDR1 KGHDR, CDR2 SFDVKD. This CDR3 is built from 17 residues. V shed 2 bases, J shed 4 bases, and the junction held 9 bases outside the gene matches. The CDR3 DNA reads as TGTGCCACCAGTGATTCCGGGACAGGGGATCGCGGAGAGACCCAGTACTTC. Translated, it gives CATSDSGTGDRGETQYF.

The chain is built from TRBV7-9 and TRBJ2-7, with D tentatively TRBD2 (6 bases). Trimming left V 5 bases short and J 6 bases short, with 14 bases between. CDR1 and CDR2 (germline): SEHNR, FQNEAQ (reference sequence). The CDR3 loop spans 13 amino acids. The CDR3 DNA reads TGTGCCAGCAGCAGAGGAGGGATGGGCGAGCAGTACTTC. Its translation is CASSRGGMGEQYF.

This sequence joins TRBV14 and TRBJ2-3, with TRBD2 as a possible D gene (6 bases). CDR1 and CDR2 from the germline V gene are SGHDN and FVKESK. The length of the CDR3 is 16 residues. Trimming pared 0 bases from V and 0 bases from J, leaving 10 bases between. The CDR3 spells CASSQDGGVSTDTQYF. The CDR3 DNA sequence: TGTGCCAGCAGCCAAGATGGCGGGGTTAGCACAGATACGCAGTATTTT. Full variable domain (remainder filled in from reference TRBV14 and TRBJ2-3): EAGVTQFPSHSVIEKGQTVTLRCDPISGHDNLYWYRRVMGKEIKFLLHFVKESKQDESGMPNNRFLAERTGGTYSTLKVQPAELEDSGVYFCASSQDGGVSTDTQYFGPGTRLTVL.

The J gene is TRBJ1-4, the V gene TRBV19, with D unclear. There are 15 residues in the CDR3. V was clipped by 7 bases and J by 5 bases, with 17 bases between them. The germline CDR1 and CDR2 sequences are LNHDA and SQIVND (reference sequence). CDR3 coding DNA: TGTGCCAGTACCCGTTGGCGGGGAACAAATGAAAAACTGTTTTTT. This codes for CASTRWRGTNEKLFF.

V is TRBV13 and J is TRBJ2-1, with TRBD1 matching over 10 bases. The CDR3 spans 16 residues. V lost 2 bases to trimming and J lost 6 bases; unmatched junction nucleotides: 7. From germline, CDR1 is PRHDT and CDR2 FYEKMQ (reference sequence). The CDR3 region has the DNA TGTGCCAGCAGCTTACGGGGGACAGGGGCCCGCAATGAGCAGTTCTTC. Translating it yields CASSLRGTGARNEQFF.

The gene calls are TRBV19 and TRBJ1-3, with a weak D call TRBD1 (6 bases). In germline, CDR1 is LNHDA, CDR2 SQIVND (reference sequence). The CDR3 is 15 residues long. Trimming left V 8 bases short and J 0 bases short, with 14 bases between. CDR3 protein: CASRRGDTSGNTIYF. The CDR3 DNA sequence: TGTGCCAGTCGGCGGGGGGACACCTCTGGAAACACCATATATTTT.

V and J are TRBV23-1 and TRBJ1-1; 9 nucleotides agree with TRBD1. TRBV23-1 is identified as an open reading frame with a role that is uncertain. V shed 6 bases and J 10 bases; nucleotides not matched to a gene: 27. The CDR3 is 19 amino acids. The CDR3, as DNA: TGCGCCAGCAGCCACCGGACAGGGGCAATGGTGGAGATTTGCGCCCGAGCTTTCTTT. The encoded protein is CASSHRTGAMVEICARAFF.

The chain carries TRBV2 and TRBJ2-4; a possible D gene is TRBD1 (5 bases). The CDR3 is made up of 15 amino acids. The germline V gene encodes CDR1 SNHLY and CDR2 FYNNEI. V shed 3 bases and J shed 1 base, with 10 bases lying between them. Here the CDR3 reads CASSEEQDAKNIQYF. The CDR3 coding sequence is TGTGCCAGCAGTGAGGAACAGGATGCCAAAAACATTCAGTACTTC. The entire variable domain, with the rest obtained from reference TRBV2 and TRBJ2-4, is as follows: EPEVTQTPSHQVTQMGQEVILRCVPISNHLYFYWYRQILGQKVEFLVSFYNNEISEKSEIFDDQFSVERPDGSNFTLKIRSTKLEDSAMYFCASSEEQDAKNIQYFGAGTRLSVL.

V and J are TRBV7-2 and TRBJ1-2; D might be TRBD1 (6 bases). Per the germline V gene, CDR1 is SGHTA and CDR2 is FQGNSA. V was shortened by 2 bases and J by 8 bases, with 15 bases between the two germline ends. This CDR3 contains 14 residues. The CDR3 here is CASSLRTESRGYTF. The CDR3 DNA follows: TGTGCCAGCAGCTTAAGGACAGAGAGTAGGGGCTACACCTTC.

The J gene is TRBJ2-1, the V gene TRBV5-4; 9 bases map to TRBD1. The CDR3 has 15 residues. V trimming: 3 bases; J trimming: 6 bases; junction bases outside the gene matches: 7. Germline-derived CDR1 and CDR2 are SGHNT and YYREEE (reference sequence). In nucleotides, the CDR3 is TGTGCCAGCAGCTCGCCGGGACAGGGAGCCAATGAGCAGTTCTTC. It encodes CASSSPGQGANEQFF. The full variable domain, completed using reference TRBV5-4 and TRBJ2-1, is ETGVTQSPTHLIKTRGQQVTLRCSSQSGHNTVSWYQQALGQGPQFIFQYYREEENGRGNFPPRFSGLQFPNYSSELNVNALELDDSALYLCASSSPGQGANEQFFGPGTRLTVL.

The chain combines TRBV2 with TRBJ2-7; TRBD2 matches at 9 bases. CDR1 SNHLY and CDR2 FYNNEI come from the germline V gene. This CDR3 comprises 14 residues. The trim removed 7 bases at V and 4 bases at J, leaving 8 bases unmatched. CDR3 sequence (DNA): TGTGCCAGCACCCCGGGACTAGCCAGATACGAGCAGTACTTC. As protein: CASTPGLARYEQYF.

This rearrangement joins TRBV2 to TRBJ2-5, with 8 positions matching TRBD1. The CDR3 is 13 amino acids. V trimming: 4 bases; J trimming: 5 bases; junction bases outside the gene matches: 3. The germline V gene encodes CDR1 SNHLY and CDR2 FYNNEI. The DNA for the CDR3 is TGTGCCAGCAGTGCTACAGGGGGGGAGACCCAGTACTTC. Encoded protein: CASSATGGETQYF.

The gene calls are TRBV19 and TRBJ2-7; a possible D gene is TRBD1 (6 bases). V was trimmed by 4 bases and J by 2 bases, leaving 9 bases between them. Germline CDR1 LNHDA, CDR2 SQIVND (reference sequence). The CDR3 extends over 13 amino acids. CDR3: CASSRDTAYEQYF. The CDR3 DNA follows: TGTGCCAGTAGTAGGGACACCGCCTACGAGCAGTACTTC.

This chain connects TRBV6-5 to TRBJ2-7, with 12 bases lining up with TRBD1. The J segment lost 5 bases and the V segment lost 6 bases, leaving 5 bases of the junction unmatched. Germline V gene sequence: CDR1 MNHEY, CDR2 SVGAGI. The CDR3 contains 14 residues. CDR3 in amino acids: CASSRGQGAHEQYF. The CDR3 DNA is TGTGCCAGCAGCCGGGGACAGGGGGCTCACGAGCAGTACTTC.

This clone was detected only once. This sequence joins TRBV2 and TRBJ1-5; TRBD1 agrees at 9 bases. The germline CDR1 and CDR2 sequences are SNHLY and FYNNEI. The CDR3 is made up of 15 amino acids. The junction had 9 bases not matched to a gene; V was cut back by 8 bases and J by 4 bases. This CDR3 is CASGKTGGGNQPQHF. The CDR3 DNA follows: TGTGCCAGCGGAAAGACAGGGGGGGGGAATCAGCCCCAGCATTTT. The variable domain in full, with the rest retrieved from reference TRBV2 and TRBJ1-5, is EPEVTQTPSHQVTQMGQEVILRCVPISNHLYFYWYRQILGQKVEFLVSFYNNEISEKSEIFDDQFSVERPDGSNFTLKIRSTKLEDSAMYFCASGKTGGGNQPQHFGDGTRLSIL.

The chain has TRBV11-3 and TRBJ2-5; 8 nucleotides align to TRBD1. The CDR3 sequence is 15 residues long. Looked up from germline, CDR1 is SGHNT and CDR2 is YENEEA. The junction had 12 bases not matched to a gene; V was cut back by 8 bases and J by 4 bases. CDR3 DNA: TGTGCCAGCTCGCGGACAGGGAGTTTCGGAGAGACCCAGTACTTC. This codes for CASSRTGSFGETQYF.

The chain couples TRBV2 to TRBJ2-2; perhaps TRBD2 as D (5 bases). The CDR3 length is 13 residues. Germline V gene lookup returns CDR1 SNHLY and CDR2 FYNNEI. Trimming took 3 bases from V and 5 from J, leaving 7 bases between them. The CDR3 bases are TGTGCCAGCAGTGATAGAGGGACCGGGGAGCTGTTTTTT. It yields the protein CASSDRGTGELFF.

This clone was seen more than once but under ten times. The V gene is TRBV19, the J gene TRBJ1-5; 12 positions match TRBD1. V was pared by 4 bases and J by 1 base, with 5 bases of the junction left unmatched. The CDR3 consists of 17 residues. Germline CDR1 LNHDA, CDR2 SQIVND (reference sequence). The CDR3 DNA sequence: TGTGCCAGTAGTAACGAGGGACAGGGGGCAAGCAATCAGCCCCAGCATTTT. It encodes CASSNEGQGASNQPQHF.

The chain joins TRBV6-5 to TRBJ2-2; TRBD2 is a possible D gene (7 bases). The CDR3 consists of 13 residues. Looked up from germline, CDR1 is MNHEY and CDR2 is SVGAGI. The V gene lost 7 bases and the J gene lost 6 bases, with 12 bases spanning the gap. The CDR3 here is CASKGGYPGELFF. In DNA, the CDR3 is TGTGCCAGCAAGGGGGGGTACCCCGGGGAGCTGTTTTTT.

The chain employs TRBV9 and TRBJ2-3; TRBD2 matches 8 bases. The ends lost 4 bases at V and 0 bases at J; junction bases unmatched: 13. The CDR3 length is 18 residues. Germline lookup yields CDR1 SGDLS and CDR2 YYNGEE. The CDR3 reads CASSRLGGAVGSTDTQYF. In nucleotides, the CDR3 is TGTGCCAGCAGCAGACTCGGGGGGGCCGTGGGGAGCACAGATACGCAGTATTTT.

This chain uses TRBV30 with TRBJ2-3; D unclear. Trimming took 0 bases from V and 2 from J, leaving 9 bases between them. The CDR3 has 14 amino acids. Germline-derived CDR1 and CDR2 are GTSNPN and SVGIG (reference sequence). The CDR3 is CAWSVAQPTDTQYF. Here the CDR3 DNA reads TGTGCCTGGAGTGTAGCCCAACCCACAGATACGCAGTATTTT.

This rearrangement joins TRBV15 to TRBJ2-6, with D tentatively TRBD2 (6 bases). The V end was cut by 0 bases, the J end by 11 bases, with 8 bases between. This CDR3 is 13 amino acids long. Per the germline V gene, CDR1 is LNHNV and CDR2 is YYDKDF (reference sequence). The CDR3 here is CATSRDRGDVLTF. The DNA of the CDR3 is TGTGCCACCAGCAGAGATCGCGGGGACGTCCTGACTTTC. Combining the CDR3 with reference TRBV15 and TRBJ2-6 gives the whole variable domain DAMVIQNPRYQVTQFGKPVTLSCSQTLNHNVMYWYQQKSSQAPKLLFHYYDKDFNNEADTPDNFQSRRPNTSFCFLDIRSPGLGDTAMYLCATSRDRGDVLTFGAGSRLTVL.

This chain uses TRBV5-4 with TRBJ1-2; 9 bases fit TRBD1. Germline V gene lookup returns CDR1 SGHNT and CDR2 YYREEE (reference sequence). The V gene end was trimmed by 4 bases and the J gene end by 5 bases; junction bases not matched to a gene: 6. The CDR3 has 14 amino acids. The CDR3 DNA reads TGTGCCAGCAGCCCGGACAGGGGAGTATATGGCTACACCTTC. Translation gives CASSPDRGVYGYTF.

This clone was picked up a small number of times. The V and J genes are TRBV9 and TRBJ2-7; 7 bases align to TRBD1. V lost 4 bases to trimming and J lost 5 bases; unmatched junction nucleotides: 12. CDR3 length: 15 amino acids. The germline CDR1 and CDR2 sequences are SGDLS and YYNGEE. CDR3 amino acids: CASSPLWDSMNEQYF. In nucleotides, the CDR3 is TGTGCCAGCAGCCCCTTGTGGGACAGTATGAACGAGCAGTACTTC.

The rearrangement uses TRBV7-2 and TRBJ2-3; 12 nucleotides match TRBD1. The CDR3 runs 14 residues. V dropped 5 bases and J dropped 4; count of bases not matched to a gene: 1. Germline lookup yields CDR1 SGHTA and CDR2 FQGNSA. This chain's CDR3 is CASSGTGGADTQYF. Here the CDR3 DNA reads TGTGCCAGCAGCGGGACAGGGGGCGCAGATACGCAGTATTTT.

This chain uses TRBV7-9 with TRBJ2-3, with 10 positions matching TRBD2. The CDR3 extends over 14 amino acids. The trim removed 5 bases at V and 4 bases at J, leaving 3 bases unmatched. Germline lookup yields CDR1 SEHNR and CDR2 FQNEAQ (reference sequence). CDR3 bases: TGTGCCAGCAGCCTCAGCGGGGGGGCAGATACGCAGTATTTT. It is translated as CASSLSGGADTQYF.

The rearrangement joins TRBV28 to TRBJ2-7, with 7 bases matching TRBD1. This CDR3 has 18 residues. Germline CDR1 and CDR2: MDHEN and SYDVKM. The V and J ends lost 4 bases and 3 bases, in that order; junction bases with no gene match: 18. Here the CDR3 reads CASSSPTGQDGVIYEQYF. CDR3 in DNA: TGTGCCAGCAGTTCACCAACTGGACAGGATGGGGTAATCTACGAGCAGTACTTC.

CDR3 sequence reads: CASSRSYEQYF. As DNA, the CDR3 is TGTGCCAGCAGTCGTTCGTACGAGCAGTACTTC. This chain joins TRBV7-8 and TRBJ2-7; D is undetermined. CDR1 and CDR2 from the germline V gene are SGHVS and FQNEAQ. Trimming removed 6 bases at V and 4 bases at J, with 7 bases between. The CDR3 length is 11 residues.